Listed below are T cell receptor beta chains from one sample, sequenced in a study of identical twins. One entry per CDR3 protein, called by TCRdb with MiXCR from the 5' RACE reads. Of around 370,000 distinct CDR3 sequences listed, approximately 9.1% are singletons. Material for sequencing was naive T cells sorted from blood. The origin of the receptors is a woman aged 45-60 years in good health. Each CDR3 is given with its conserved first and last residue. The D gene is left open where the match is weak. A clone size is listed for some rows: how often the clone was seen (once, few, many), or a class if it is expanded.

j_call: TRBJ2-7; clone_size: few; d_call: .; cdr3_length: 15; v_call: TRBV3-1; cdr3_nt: TGTGCCAGCAGCCAAGATCAGGGAGTGTATAACGAGCAGTACTTC; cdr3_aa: CASSQDQGVYNEQYF
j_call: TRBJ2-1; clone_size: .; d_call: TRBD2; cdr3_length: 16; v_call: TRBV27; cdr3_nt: TGTGCCAGCAGTTTTTCCCTAGCGGGCGCGTACAATGAGCAGTTCTTC; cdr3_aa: CASSFSLAGAYNEQFF
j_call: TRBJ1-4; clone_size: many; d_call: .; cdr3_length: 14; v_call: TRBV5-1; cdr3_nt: TGCGCCAGCAGCTTCGGGAAAACTAATGAAAAACTGTTTTTT; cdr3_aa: CASSFGKTNEKLFF
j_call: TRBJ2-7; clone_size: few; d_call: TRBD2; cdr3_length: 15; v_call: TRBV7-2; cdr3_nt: TGTGCCAGCAGCACCGCGGGGGAGGTAACCTACGAGCAGTACTTC; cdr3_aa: CASSTAGEVTYEQYF
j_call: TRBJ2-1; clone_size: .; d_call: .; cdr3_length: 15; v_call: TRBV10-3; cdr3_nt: TGTGCCATCCGGGCTGCGGGGTCCTCCTACAATGAGCAGTTCTTC; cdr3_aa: CAIRAAGSSYNEQFF
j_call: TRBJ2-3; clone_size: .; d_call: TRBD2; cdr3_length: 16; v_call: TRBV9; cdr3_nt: TGTGCCAGCAGCGTAGATCCGGGGACTAGTCGAGATACGCAGTATTTT; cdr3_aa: CASSVDPGTSRDTQYF
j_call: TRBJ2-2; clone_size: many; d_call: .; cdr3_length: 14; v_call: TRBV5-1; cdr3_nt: TGCGCCAGCGGGGGCGCGGGATCCACCGGGGAGCTGTTTTTT; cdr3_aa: CASGGAGSTGELFF
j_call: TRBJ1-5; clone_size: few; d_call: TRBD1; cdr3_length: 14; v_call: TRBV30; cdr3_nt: TGTGCCTGGAGACTTGGGACAGCTAATCAGCCCCAGCATTTT; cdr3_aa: CAWRLGTANQPQHF
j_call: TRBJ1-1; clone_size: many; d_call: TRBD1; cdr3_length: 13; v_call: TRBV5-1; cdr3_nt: TGCGCCAGCAGCATCGTGGGGACAGCTGAAGCTTTCTTT; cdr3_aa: CASSIVGTAEAFF
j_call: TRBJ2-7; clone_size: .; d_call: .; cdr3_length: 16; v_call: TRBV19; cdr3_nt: TGTGCCAGTAGTATAGTTCCGGACGGAGAAGCCTACGAGCAGTACTTC; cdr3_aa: CASSIVPDGEAYEQYF
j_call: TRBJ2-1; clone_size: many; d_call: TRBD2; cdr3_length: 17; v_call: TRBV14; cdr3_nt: TGTGCCAGCAGCCAAGAGGGACTAGCGATTATCTACAATGAGCAGTTCTTC; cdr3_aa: CASSQEGLAIIYNEQFF
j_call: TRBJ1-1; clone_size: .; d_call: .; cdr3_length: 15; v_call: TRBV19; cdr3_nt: TGTGCCAGTAGTTGGTCCGTGGGGGGGAACACTGAAGATTTCTTT; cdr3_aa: CASSWSVGGNTEDFF
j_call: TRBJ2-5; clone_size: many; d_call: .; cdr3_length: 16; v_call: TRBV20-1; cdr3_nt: TGCAGTGCTAGAGAACTACAGCGGGCGGGGAGGGAGACCCAGTACTTC; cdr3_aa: CSARELQRAGRETQYF
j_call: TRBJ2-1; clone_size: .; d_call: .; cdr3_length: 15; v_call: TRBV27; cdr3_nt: TGTGCCAGCAGTTTGACAAGGTGGGGATTGAATGAGCAGTTCTTC; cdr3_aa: CASSLTRWGLNEQFF
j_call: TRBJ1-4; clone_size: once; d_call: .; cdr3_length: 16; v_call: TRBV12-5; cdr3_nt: TGTGCTAGTGGTTCGGTAAAGGACAGCCTAAATGAAAAACTGTTTTTT; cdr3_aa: CASGSVKDSLNEKLFF
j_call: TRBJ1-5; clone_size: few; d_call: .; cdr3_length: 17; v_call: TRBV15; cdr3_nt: TGTGCCACCAGCAGAGTGATGTCCTCTTCAACTCATCAGCCCCAGCATTTT; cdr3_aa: CATSRVMSSSTHQPQHF
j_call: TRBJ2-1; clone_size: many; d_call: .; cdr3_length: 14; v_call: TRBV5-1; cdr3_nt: TGCGCCAGCAGCCCCCTAGAAACTTTTGATGAGCAGTTCTTC; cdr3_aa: CASSPLETFDEQFF
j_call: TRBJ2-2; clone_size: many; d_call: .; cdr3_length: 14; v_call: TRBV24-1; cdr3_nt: TGTGCCACCAGTGAGCCAGGGACTGGCGGGGAGCTGTTTTTT; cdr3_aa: CATSEPGTGGELFF
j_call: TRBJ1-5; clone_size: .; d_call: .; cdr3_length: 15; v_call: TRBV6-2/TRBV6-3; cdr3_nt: TGTGCCAGCATGGGGATAGCGGGGGGAGGTCAGCCCCAGCATTTT; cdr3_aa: CASMGIAGGGQPQHF
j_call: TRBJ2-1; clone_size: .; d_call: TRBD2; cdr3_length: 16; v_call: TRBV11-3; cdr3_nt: TGTGCCAGCAGCTTAAGTTCTAGCGGGGCCTCGAATGAGCAGTTCTTC; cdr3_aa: CASSLSSSGASNEQFF
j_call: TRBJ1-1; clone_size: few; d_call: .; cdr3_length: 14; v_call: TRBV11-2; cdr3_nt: TGTGCCACCACCAGATGGGGGGGCGGCACTGAAGCTTTCTTT; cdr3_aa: CATTRWGGGTEAFF
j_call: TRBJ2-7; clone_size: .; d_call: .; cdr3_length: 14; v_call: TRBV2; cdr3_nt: TGTGCCAGCAGTGGTTGGCAGGGGTGGGACGAGCAGTACTTC; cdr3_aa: CASSGWQGWDEQYF
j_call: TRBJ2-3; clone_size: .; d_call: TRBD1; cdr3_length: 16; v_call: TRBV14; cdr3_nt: TGTGCCAGCAGCCATGCCGGGACAGGGGGCATGGATACGCAGTATTTT; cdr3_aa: CASSHAGTGGMDTQYF
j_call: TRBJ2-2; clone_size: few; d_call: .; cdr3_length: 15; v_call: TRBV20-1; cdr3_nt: TGCAGTGCCAGAAGGGGGAGCCGGGACACCGGGGAGCTGTTTTTT; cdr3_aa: CSARRGSRDTGELFF
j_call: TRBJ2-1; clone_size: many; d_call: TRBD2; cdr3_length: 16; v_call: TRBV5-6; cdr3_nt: TGTGCCAGCAGCAATACTAGCGTTAGCTCCTACAATGAGCAGTTCTTC; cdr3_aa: CASSNTSVSSYNEQFF
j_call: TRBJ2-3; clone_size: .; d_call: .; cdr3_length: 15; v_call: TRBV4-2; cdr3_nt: TGTGCCAGCAGCCAAGAGGAGGGGGGCACAGATACGCAGTATTTT; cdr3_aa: CASSQEEGGTDTQYF
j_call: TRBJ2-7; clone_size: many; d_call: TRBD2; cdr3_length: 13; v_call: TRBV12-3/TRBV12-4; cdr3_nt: TGTGCCAGCAGCCCGGGGAGGGCCTACGAGCAGTACTTC; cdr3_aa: CASSPGRAYEQYF
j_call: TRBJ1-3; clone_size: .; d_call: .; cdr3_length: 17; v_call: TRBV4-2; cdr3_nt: TGTGCCAGCAGCCAAGATCTTGGCAGGGGAGGAAGGAACACCATATATTTT; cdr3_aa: CASSQDLGRGGRNTIYF
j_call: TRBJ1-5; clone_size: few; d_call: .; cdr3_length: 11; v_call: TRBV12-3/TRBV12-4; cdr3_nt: TGTGCCAGCACTTCGTTGAAGCCCCAGCATTTT; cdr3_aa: CASTSLKPQHF
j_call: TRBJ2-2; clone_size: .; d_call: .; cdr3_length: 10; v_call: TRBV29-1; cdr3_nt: TGCAGCGCTCAATTAGGGGAGCTGTTTTTT; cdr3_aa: CSAQLGELFF
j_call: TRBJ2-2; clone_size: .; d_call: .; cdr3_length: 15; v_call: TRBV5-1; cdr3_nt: TGCGCCAGCAGCTTGGCCGCTGGGCTCGACGGGGAGCTGTTTTTT; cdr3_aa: CASSLAAGLDGELFF
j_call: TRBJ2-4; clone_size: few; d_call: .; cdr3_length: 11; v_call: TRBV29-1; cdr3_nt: TGCAGCGTTTTCCCAGGGGACATTCAGTACTTC; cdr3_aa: CSVFPGDIQYF
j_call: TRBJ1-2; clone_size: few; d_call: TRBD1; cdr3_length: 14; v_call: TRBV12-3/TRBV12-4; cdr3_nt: TGTGCCAGCCTCCCCAACAGGGGTAACTATGGCTACACCTTC; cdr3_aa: CASLPNRGNYGYTF
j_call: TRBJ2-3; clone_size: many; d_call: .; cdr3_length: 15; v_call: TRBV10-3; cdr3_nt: TGTGCCAGCGGGGACCCCTCGAACCTCACAGATACGCAGTATTTT; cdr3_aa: CASGDPSNLTDTQYF
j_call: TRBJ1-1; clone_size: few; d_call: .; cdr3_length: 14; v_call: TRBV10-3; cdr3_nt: TGTGCCATCAGGACGACAGTCATGAACACTGAAGCTTTCTTT; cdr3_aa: CAIRTTVMNTEAFF
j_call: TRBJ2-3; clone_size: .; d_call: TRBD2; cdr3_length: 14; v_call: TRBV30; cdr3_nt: TGTGCCTGGGCTAGCGGGGCGAGCACAGATACGCAGTATTTT; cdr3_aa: CAWASGASTDTQYF
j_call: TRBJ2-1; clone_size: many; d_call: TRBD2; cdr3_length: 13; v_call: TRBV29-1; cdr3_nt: TGCAGCGTTGAAGGACTAGCGTACAATGAGCAGTTCTTC; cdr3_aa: CSVEGLAYNEQFF
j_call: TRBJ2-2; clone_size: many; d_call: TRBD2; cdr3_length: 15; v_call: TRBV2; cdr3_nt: TGTGCCAGCAGTCTGCCTAGCGGGAGAGGCAGGGAGCTGTTTTTT; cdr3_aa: CASSLPSGRGRELFF
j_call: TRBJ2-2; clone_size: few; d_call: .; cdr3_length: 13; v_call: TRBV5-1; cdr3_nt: TGCGCCAGCAGCCCGGGGACTACCGGGGAGCTGTTTTTT; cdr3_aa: CASSPGTTGELFF
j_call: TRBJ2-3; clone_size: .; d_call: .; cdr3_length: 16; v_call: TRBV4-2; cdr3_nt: TGTGCCAGCAGGCAAGCCGGGACTCCCGACACAGATACGCAGTATTTT; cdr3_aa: CASRQAGTPDTDTQYF
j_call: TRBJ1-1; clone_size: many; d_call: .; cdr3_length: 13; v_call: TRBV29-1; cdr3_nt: TGCAGCGTTTTGGAGGGGACGAGGACTGAAGCTTTCTTT; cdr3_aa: CSVLEGTRTEAFF
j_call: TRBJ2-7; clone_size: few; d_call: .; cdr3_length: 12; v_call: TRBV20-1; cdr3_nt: TGCAGTGCTAGTTCCGGATCCTACGAGCAGTACTTC; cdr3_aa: CSASSGSYEQYF
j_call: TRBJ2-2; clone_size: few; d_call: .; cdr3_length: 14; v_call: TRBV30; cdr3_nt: TGTGCCTGGAGGCTCAGGGTGAACACCGGGGAGCTGTTTTTT; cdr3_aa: CAWRLRVNTGELFF